This paragraph reports one T cell receptor (beta chain). Measured with immunoSEQ multiplex PCR; TCRdb has only the in-frame clones, and not every one. The table has 200,000 to 250,000 clones, approximately 78% seen once. The sample is drawn from a study of blood T cell repertoires in COVID-19. Study at large: There were acute and convalescent COVID-19 samples, and they came from the United States, Italy and Spain.

CDR1 is MNHEY and CDR2 is SVGAGI in the germline V gene. The CDR3 spans 15 residues. V gave up 2 bases and J gave up 4 bases, with 12 bases separating them. The rearrangement joins TRBV6-5 to TRBJ1-5; D gene uncertain. The receptor was derived from a woman in her 70s with COVID-19, enrolled during active disease. Input material: peripheral blood. The CDR3 here is CASSYGQTSNQPQHF. The CDR3 DNA is TGTGCCAGCAGTTACGGGCAGACCTCGAATCAGCCCCAGCATTTT.